Presented here are 26 T cell receptor beta chains from one specimen sequenced in a study of blood T cells in healthy people across ages. Sample-barcoded 5' priming and a J-beta primer mix drove a second PCR of about 6 to 11 cycles. TCRdb fed the 5' RACE reads into MiXCR, producing one record per CDR3 protein. Of 1 million to 1.2 million distinct CDR3 sequences listed, approximately 38% are singletons. Sequences were obtained from blood. The origin of the receptors is a man aged 18 to 30 in good health.

This chain joins TRBV4-3 and TRBJ2-7; D unresolved. Trimming cost V 1 base and J 7 bases, with 11 bases left between them. The CDR3 loop spans 13 amino acids. The germline gives CDR1 LGHNA, CDR2 YSLEER. DNA for the CDR3: TGCGCCAGCAGCCAAGGGGTAAACAATGAGCAGTACTTC. It yields the protein CASSQGVNNEQYF.

The chain uses TRBV12-3 or TRBV12-4 and TRBJ2-3, with a weak D call TRBD2 (5 bases). Trimming shortened V by 5 bases and J by 0 bases, and 15 bases separated the two germline ends. CDR3 length: 16 residues. The CDR3 DNA follows: TGTGCCAGCAGTCCACGCCTGAGGGCAAGCACAGATACGCAGTATTTT. Its translation is CASSPRLRASTDTQYF.

This clonotype has ten or more counts. The rearrangement links TRBV5-1 to TRBJ2-3, with D possibly being TRBD2 (6 bases). Trimming shortened V by 1 base and J by 2 bases, and 11 bases separated the two germline ends. The CDR3 sequence is 15 residues long. In germline, CDR1 is SGHRS, CDR2 YFSETQ. The CDR3 sequence: CASSLPGGNTDTQYF. For the CDR3, the DNA is TGCGCCAGCAGCTTGCCCGGCGGGAACACAGATACGCAGTATTTT.

This clonotype came up a few times. The V gene is TRBV7-2, the J gene TRBJ2-5; no firm D call. Germline V gives CDR1 SGHTA, CDR2 FQGNSA. The ends were cut back, 1 base at V and 4 bases at J, with 10 bases in the middle. CDR3 length equals 14 residues. The CDR3 sequence: CASSLGVSSETQYF. In DNA form, the CDR3 reads TGTGCCAGCAGCTTAGGGGTTAGCTCAGAGACCCAGTACTTC.

This clonotype was seen only a few times. V and J are TRBV7-2 and TRBJ2-3; a weak D match, TRBD2 (6 bases). Trimming cost V 3 bases and J 2 bases, with 15 bases left between them. The CDR3 has 16 residues. The germline V gene encodes CDR1 SGHTA and CDR2 FQGNSA. The CDR3 sequence is CASSFIFGTVTDTQYF. The CDR3 region has the DNA TGTGCCAGCAGCTTCATTTTCGGGACTGTCACAGATACGCAGTATTTT. The whole variable domain, remainder taken from reference TRBV7-2 and TRBJ2-3, is GAGVSQSPSNKVTEKGKDVELRCDPISGHTALYWYRQSLGQGLEFLIYFQGNSAPDKSGLPSDRFSAERTGGSVSTLTIQRTQQEDSAVYLCASSFIFGTVTDTQYFGPGTRLTVL.

The V and J genes are TRBV12-3 or TRBV12-4 and TRBJ2-3; 12 bases match TRBD2. The V gene end was trimmed by 6 bases and the J gene end by 8 bases; junction bases not matched to a gene: 9. The CDR3 covers 15 residues. The CDR3 protein is CASSHWTSGKGTQYF. Written as DNA, the CDR3 is TGTGCCAGCAGCCACTGGACTAGCGGGAAAGGTACGCAGTATTTT.

This clonotype was observed a single time. At one of its ends the junction is not consistent with the germline gene, which may arise from a read error. The rearrangement joins TRBV7-9 to TRBJ2-1; D remains ambiguous. This CDR3 contains 14 residues. Per the germline V gene, CDR1 is SEHNR and CDR2 is FQNEAQ (reference sequence). The CDR3 sequence: CASSLAGSSNEQFF. In nucleotides, the CDR3 is TGTGCCAGCAGCTTGGCCGGCTCCTCCAATGAGCAGTTCTTC.

This chain connects TRBV7-2 to TRBJ1-2, with 7 bases identical to TRBD1. Germline CDR1 and CDR2: SGHTA and FQGNSA. V was clipped by 5 bases and J by 3 bases; unmatched bases: 9. CDR3 length: 15 residues. This CDR3 is CASSRRTGSDYGYTF. In DNA, the CDR3 is TGTGCCAGCAGCAGACGGACAGGCAGTGACTATGGCTACACCTTC.

In its sample, this clonotype was seen many times. This chain connects TRBV7-2 to TRBJ1-2, with a tentative D call TRBD1 (5 bases). The CDR3 spans 13 residues. From germline, CDR1 is SGHTA and CDR2 FQGNSA. V lost 1 base and J 7 bases, leaving 10 bases between the germline ends. The CDR3 loop is CASSLDRIAGYTF. The CDR3 nucleotides are TGTGCCAGCAGCTTAGACAGGATCGCTGGCTACACCTTC.

The rearrangement links TRBV5-1 to TRBJ2-1; tentatively, D is TRBD1 (6 bases). Germline loops: CDR1 SGHRS, CDR2 YFSETQ. The V gene lost 5 bases and the J gene lost 0 bases, with 12 bases spanning the gap. The length of the CDR3 is 15 residues. CDR3 nucleotides: TGCGCCAGCAGTTACAGGGTATCCTCCTACAATGAGCAGTTCTTC. Amino acids: CASSYRVSSYNEQFF.

This clonotype was counted only a few times. CDR3 residues: CASSVEAATNEKLFF. The CDR3 bases are TGTGCCAGCAGCGTAGAGGCAGCAACTAATGAAAAACTGTTTTTT. This rearrangement joins TRBV9 to TRBJ1-4; D uncertain. The ends were cut back, 0 bases at V and 0 bases at J, with 6 bases in the middle. The CDR3 length is 15 residues. Germline V lookup: CDR1 SGDLS, CDR2 YYNGEE.

This clonotype was recorded many times. V and J are TRBV12-3 or TRBV12-4 and TRBJ1-4, with a tentative D call TRBD1 (6 bases). The CDR3 runs 15 residues. V lost 5 bases to trimming and J lost 0 bases, with 10 bases between them. The CDR3 DNA is TGTGCCAGCAGTATGGGGGGCACAACTAATGAAAAACTGTTTTTT. Its translation: CASSMGGTTNEKLFF.

This clonotype occurred once. CDR3 bases: TGTGCCAGCGGGGACGCCTATAGCAATCAGCCCCAGCATTTT. It translates to CASGDAYSNQPQHF. The rearrangement links TRBV7-8 to TRBJ1-5; tentatively, D is TRBD1 (5 bases). This CDR3 spans 14 amino acids. In germline, CDR1 is SGHVS, CDR2 FQNEAQ. Trimming took off 8 bases at V and 0 bases at J, with 11 bases between the two ends. The full variable domain, rest sourced from reference TRBV7-8 and TRBJ1-5, is GAGVSQSPRYKVAKRGQDVALRCDPISGHVSLFWYQQALGQGPEFLTYFQNEAQLDKSGLPSDRFFAERPEGSVSTLKIQRTQQEDSAVYLCASGDAYSNQPQHFGDGTRLSIL.

This clonotype occurred a few times. The CDR3 reads CASSLGGAGNNEQYF. The CDR3 coding sequence is TGTGCCAGCAGTTTAGGGGGGGCAGGAAATAATGAGCAGTACTTC. The chain has TRBV28 and TRBJ2-5; D may be TRBD2 (7 bases). V was clipped by 2 bases and J by 11 bases, with 21 bases between them. The germline CDR1 and CDR2 sequences are MDHEN and SYDVKM. The CDR3 has 15 residues. Supplemented by reference TRBV28 and TRBJ2-5, the full variable domain reads DVKVTQSSRYLVKRTGEKVFLECVQDMDHENMFWYRQDPGLGLRLIYFSYDVKMKEKGDIPEGYSVSREKKERFSLILESASTNQTSMYLCASSLGGAGNNEQYFGPGTRLLVL.

This chain connects TRBV14 to TRBJ2-1; perhaps TRBD2 as D (5 bases). CDR3 length: 16 amino acids. Germline V gives CDR1 SGHDN, CDR2 FVKESK. V lost 1 base and J 0 bases, leaving 10 bases between the germline ends. Here the CDR3 reads CASSQVSGSSYNEQFF. The CDR3 DNA sequence: TGTGCCAGCAGCCAAGTTTCGGGGAGCTCCTACAATGAGCAGTTCTTC.

This clonotype showed up just a few times. The V gene is TRBV6-2 or TRBV6-3, the J gene TRBJ1-1; the match to TRBD1 covers 8 bases. Germline V gene lookup returns CDR1 MNHEY and CDR2 SVGEGT. This CDR3 has 14 amino acids. Trimming took 5 bases from V and 5 from J; bases not matched to a gene: 7. CDR3 loop: CASSGRTGRTEAFF. In nucleotides, the CDR3 is TGTGCCAGCAGTGGAAGGACAGGGAGGACTGAAGCTTTCTTT.

This clonotype was counted between two and nine times. This chain joins TRBV20-1 and TRBJ2-1; D is ambiguous. Trimming removed 0 bases at V and 0 bases at J, with 21 bases between. The germline V gene encodes CDR1 DFQATT and CDR2 SNEGSKA (reference sequence). The CDR3 has 19 amino acids. The CDR3 region is CSARDRLWATPSSYNEQFF. The CDR3 nucleotides read TGCAGTGCTAGAGATCGTCTTTGGGCGACACCTAGCTCCTACAATGAGCAGTTCTTC.

J is TRBJ2-5 and V is TRBV2, with D possibly being TRBD1 or TRBD2 (5 bases each). The CDR3 sequence is 15 residues long. Germline V gene data show CDR1 as SNHLY and CDR2 as FYNNEI. V lost 5 bases and J 1 base, leaving 14 bases between the germline ends. CDR3 residues: CASSRTGTLQETQYF. CDR3 nucleotides: TGTGCCAGCAGTAGAACCGGGACCCTCCAAGAGACCCAGTACTTC.

This clonotype was picked up one time. The rearrangement links TRBV6-5 to TRBJ2-1, with a weak D call TRBD2 (6 bases). The CDR3 is 14 amino acids. Trimming removed 5 bases from V and 8 bases from J, with 16 bases in between. Germline values: CDR1 MNHEY, CDR2 SVGAGI. The DNA for the CDR3 is TGTGCCAGCAGTCCCCGTGGGGGGATCCATGAGCAGTTCTTC. Protein sequence: CASSPRGGIHEQFF.

The gene calls are TRBV5-6 and TRBJ2-2; 9 bases align to TRBD2. The CDR3 runs to 15 residues. CDR1 is SGHDT, CDR2 YYEEEE, per germline. The V gene end was trimmed by 3 bases and the J gene end by 5 bases; junction bases not matched to a gene: 5. CDR3 bases: TGTGCCAGCAGCTGGAGGAGCGGGAGGACCGGGGAGCTGTTTTTT. Translated, it gives CASSWRSGRTGELFF.

The chain employs TRBV7-9 and TRBJ2-1; D gene uncertain. The J call may be mistaken, given a closer DNA end match to TRBJ2-7. The CDR3 consists of 17 residues. The V gene's germline CDR1 is SEHNR and CDR2 FQNEAQ (reference sequence). CDR3 residues: CASSPSVYENSYNEQYF. In nucleotides, the CDR3 is TGTGCCAGCAGCCCAAGTGTCTACGAGAACTCCTACAATGAGCAGTACTTC.

The chain combines TRBV11-2 with TRBJ2-2; D is possibly TRBD1 (6 bases). CDR3 length equals 16 residues. V was clipped by 2 bases and J by 6 bases, with 16 bases between them. Germline loops: CDR1 SGHAT, CDR2 FQNNGV. The CDR3 region has the DNA TGTGCCAGCAGCTTACTCACAGGGCCCAAGGCCGGGGAGCTGTTTTTT. This sequence encodes CASSLLTGPKAGELFF. Drawing the rest from reference TRBV11-2 and TRBJ2-2, the complete variable domain is EAGVAQSPRYKIIEKRQSVAFWCNPISGHATLYWYQQILGQGPKLLIQFQNNGVVDDSQLPKDRFSAERLKGVDSTLKIQPAKLEDSAVYLCASSLLTGPKAGELFFGEGSRLTVL.

This clonotype was recorded a few times. V usage is TRBV12-3 or TRBV12-4 and J usage is TRBJ2-7; no clear D gene. With 5 bases removed from V and 12 bases from J, the gap between germline ends came to 5 bases. CDR3 length: 8 amino acids. The CDR3 coding sequence is TGTGCCAGCAGTCCCGGGTACTTC. As protein: CASSPGYF.

J is TRBJ1-2 and V is TRBV12-3 or TRBV12-4; D is unclear. This CDR3 has 13 amino acids. Deletions cut 3 bases from V and 3 bases from J, with 8 bases between. CDR3 coding DNA: TGTGCCAGCAGTTTGGAATGGGACTATGGCTACACCTTC. Protein: CASSLEWDYGYTF.

The chain has TRBV6-6 and TRBJ2-7, with TRBD1 matching 8 bases. Per the germline V gene, CDR1 is MNHNY and CDR2 is SVGAGI (reference sequence). Losses at the gene ends were 2 bases for V and 2 bases for J; bases not matched to a gene: 2. The CDR3 is 14 residues long. CDR3 nucleotides: TGTGCCAGCAGTTACCGGACAGGGCCCTACGAGCAGTACTTC. It translates to CASSYRTGPYEQYF.

Regarding this clonotype: This could be a read error, since a much larger clone is one nucleotide away. This sequence joins TRBV29-1 and TRBJ2-7; D might be TRBD1 (5 bases). The CDR3 has 10 residues. The V gene lost 6 bases and the J gene lost 9 bases, with 12 bases spanning the gap. In germline, CDR1 is SQVTM, CDR2 ANQGSEA. The CDR3 sequence is CSVQEEWQYF. The DNA of the CDR3 is TGCAGCGTACAGGAAGAATGGCAGTACTTC.